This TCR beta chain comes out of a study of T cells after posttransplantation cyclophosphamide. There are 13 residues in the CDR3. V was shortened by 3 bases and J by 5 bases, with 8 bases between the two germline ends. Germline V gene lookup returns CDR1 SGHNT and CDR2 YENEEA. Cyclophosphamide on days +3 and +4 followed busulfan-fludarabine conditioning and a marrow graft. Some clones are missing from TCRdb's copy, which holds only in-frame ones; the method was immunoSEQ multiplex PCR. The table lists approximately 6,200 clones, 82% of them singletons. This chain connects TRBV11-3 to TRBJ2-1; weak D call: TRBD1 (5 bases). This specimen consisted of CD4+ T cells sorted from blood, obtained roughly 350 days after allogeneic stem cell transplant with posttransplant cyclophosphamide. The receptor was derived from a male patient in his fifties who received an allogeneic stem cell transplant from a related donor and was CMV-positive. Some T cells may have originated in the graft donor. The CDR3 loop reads CASSLRQHNEQFF. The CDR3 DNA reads TGTGCCAGCAGCTTGAGACAGCACAATGAGCAGTTCTTC.